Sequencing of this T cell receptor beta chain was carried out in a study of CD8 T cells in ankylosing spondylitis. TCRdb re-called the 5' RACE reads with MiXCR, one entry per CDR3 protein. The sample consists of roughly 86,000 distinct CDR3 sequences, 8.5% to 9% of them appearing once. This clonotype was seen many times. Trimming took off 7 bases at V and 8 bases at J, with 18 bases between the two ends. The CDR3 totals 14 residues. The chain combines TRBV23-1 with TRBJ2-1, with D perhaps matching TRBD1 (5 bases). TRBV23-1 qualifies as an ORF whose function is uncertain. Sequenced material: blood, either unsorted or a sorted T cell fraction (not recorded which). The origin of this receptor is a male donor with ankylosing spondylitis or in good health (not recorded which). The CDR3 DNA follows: TGCGCCAGCACCTCAATCTCCAGGGTAGATGAGCAGTTCTTC. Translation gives CASTSISRVDEQFF.